The entry below describes one T cell receptor (beta chain). The method was immunoSEQ multiplex PCR; TCRdb's version includes in-frame clones alone and lacks a portion of them. Here the sample spans about 350,000 clones, almost 90% being singletons. Which cohort a participant joined came from the clinical history participants gave. This record comes from a study of blood T cell repertoires in COVID-19. Study summary: COVID-19 samples, acute and convalescent, were from the United States, Italy and Spain. PBMCs, B-cell-depleted T cells, or T cells were the source of the cDNA or gDNA that made up the material.

V was trimmed by 4 bases and J by 0 bases, leaving 10 bases between them. The CDR3 is 16 amino acids. Germline CDR1 reads SGHTA; CDR2 reads FQGNSA. The TCR comes from a woman younger than 45 who had been exposed to COVID-19. The sample consisted of PBMCs or T cells enriched from blood (not recorded which). The rearrangement uses TRBV7-2 and TRBJ2-6; possible D gene TRBD2, 5 bases. CDR3 protein: CASSSSEGSGANVLTF. The CDR3 bases are TGTGCCAGCAGCTCCTCCGAGGGCTCTGGGGCCAACGTCCTGACTTTC.